The T cell receptor beta chain described here comes from a study of identical twins. Study-level points and caveats: Conclusions leaned on cross-sectional statistical analysis and did not track the same donors over time.

The table lists this clonotype with many counts. Its target is not known. The CDR3 is made up of 16 amino acids. V shed 1 base, J shed 3 bases, and the junction held 4 bases outside the gene matches. Germline CDR1 and CDR2: MGHRA and YSYEKL. TCRdb passed the 5' RACE reads through MiXCR, listing each CDR3 protein once. The table has fewer than 250,000 distinct CDR3 sequences, approximately 8% seen once. This sample also appeared in a second study, on yellow fever vaccine responses in identical twins.

The sequence derives from a woman aged 18-29 years in good health. This chain links TRBV4-1 with TRBJ2-1; 9 positions agree with TRBD2. Source material: CD8+ T cells sorted from blood. The CDR3 is CASSQVQTSGYNEQFF. The CDR3 region has the DNA TGCGCCAGCAGCCAAGTGCAGACTAGCGGCTACAATGAGCAGTTCTTC.